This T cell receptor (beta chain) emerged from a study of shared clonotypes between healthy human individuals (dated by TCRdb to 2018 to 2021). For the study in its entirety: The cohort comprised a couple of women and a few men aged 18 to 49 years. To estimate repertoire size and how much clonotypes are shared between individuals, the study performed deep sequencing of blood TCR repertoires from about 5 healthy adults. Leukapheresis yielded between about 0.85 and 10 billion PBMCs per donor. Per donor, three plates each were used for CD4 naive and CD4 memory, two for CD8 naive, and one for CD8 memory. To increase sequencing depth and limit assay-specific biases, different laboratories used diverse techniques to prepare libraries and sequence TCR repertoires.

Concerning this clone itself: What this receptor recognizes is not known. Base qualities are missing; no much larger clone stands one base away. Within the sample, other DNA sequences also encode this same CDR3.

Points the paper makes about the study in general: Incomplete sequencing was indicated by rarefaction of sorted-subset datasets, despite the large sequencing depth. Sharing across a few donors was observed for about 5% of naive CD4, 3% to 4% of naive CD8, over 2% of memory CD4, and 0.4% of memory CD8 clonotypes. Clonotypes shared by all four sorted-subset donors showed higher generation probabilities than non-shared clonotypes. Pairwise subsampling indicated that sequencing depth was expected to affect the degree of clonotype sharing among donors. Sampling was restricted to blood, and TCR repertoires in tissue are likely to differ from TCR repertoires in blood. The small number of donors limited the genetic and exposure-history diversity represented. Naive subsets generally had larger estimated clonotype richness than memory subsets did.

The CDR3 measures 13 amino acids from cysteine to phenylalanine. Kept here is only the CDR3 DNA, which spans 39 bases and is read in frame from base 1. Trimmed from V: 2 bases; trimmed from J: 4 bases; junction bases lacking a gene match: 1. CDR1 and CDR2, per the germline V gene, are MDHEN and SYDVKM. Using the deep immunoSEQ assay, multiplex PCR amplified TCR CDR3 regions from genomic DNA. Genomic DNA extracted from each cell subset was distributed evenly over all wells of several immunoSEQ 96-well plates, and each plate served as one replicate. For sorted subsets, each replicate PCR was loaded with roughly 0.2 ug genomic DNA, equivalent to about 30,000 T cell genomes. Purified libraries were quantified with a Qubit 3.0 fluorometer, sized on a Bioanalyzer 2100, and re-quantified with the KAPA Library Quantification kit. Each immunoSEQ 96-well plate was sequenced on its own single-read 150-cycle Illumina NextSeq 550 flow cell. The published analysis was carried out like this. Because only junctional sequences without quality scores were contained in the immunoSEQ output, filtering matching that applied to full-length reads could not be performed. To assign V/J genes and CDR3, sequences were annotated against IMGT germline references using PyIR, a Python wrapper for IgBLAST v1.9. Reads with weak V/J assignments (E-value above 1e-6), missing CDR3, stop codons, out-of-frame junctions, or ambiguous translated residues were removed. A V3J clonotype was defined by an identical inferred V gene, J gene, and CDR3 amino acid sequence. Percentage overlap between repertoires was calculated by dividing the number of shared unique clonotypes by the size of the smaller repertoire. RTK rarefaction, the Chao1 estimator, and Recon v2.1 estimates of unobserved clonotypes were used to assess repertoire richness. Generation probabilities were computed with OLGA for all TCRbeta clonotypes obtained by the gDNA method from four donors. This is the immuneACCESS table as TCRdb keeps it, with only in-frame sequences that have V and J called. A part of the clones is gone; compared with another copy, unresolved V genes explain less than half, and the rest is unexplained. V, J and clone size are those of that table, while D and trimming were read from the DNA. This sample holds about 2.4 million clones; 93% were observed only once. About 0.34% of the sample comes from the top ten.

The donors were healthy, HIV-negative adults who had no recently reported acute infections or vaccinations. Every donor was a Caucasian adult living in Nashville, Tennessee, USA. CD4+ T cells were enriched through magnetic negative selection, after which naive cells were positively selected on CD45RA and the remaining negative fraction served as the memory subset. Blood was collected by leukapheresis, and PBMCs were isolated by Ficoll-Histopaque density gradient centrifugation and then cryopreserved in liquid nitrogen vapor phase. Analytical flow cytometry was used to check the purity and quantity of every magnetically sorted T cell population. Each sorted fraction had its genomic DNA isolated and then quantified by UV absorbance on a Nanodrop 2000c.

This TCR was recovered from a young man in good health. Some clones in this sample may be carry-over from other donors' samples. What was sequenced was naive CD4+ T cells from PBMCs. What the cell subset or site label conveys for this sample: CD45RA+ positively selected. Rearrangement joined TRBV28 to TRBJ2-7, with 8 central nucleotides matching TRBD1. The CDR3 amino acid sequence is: CASSLRQGYEQYF. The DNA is TGTGCCAGCAGTTTAAGACAGGGGTACGAGCAGTACTTC. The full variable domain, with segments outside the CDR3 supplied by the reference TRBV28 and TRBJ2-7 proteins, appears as DVKVTQSSRYLVKRTGEKVFLECVQDMDHENMFWYRQDPGLGLRLIYFSYDVKMKEKGDIPEGYSVSREKKERFSLILESASTNQTSMYLCASSLRQGYEQYFGPGTRLTVT.